The 8 T cell receptor beta chains listed next were all sequenced from one sample in a study of cytomegalovirus exposure and HLA in healthy donors. Researchers ran the PCR with 60 Vbeta and 13 Jbeta primers. The table came from immunoSEQ multiplex PCR; TCRdb's copy has only in-frame clones and leaves some out. This table has 100,000 to 150,000 clones, just under 80% appearing once. The sequencing sample was made of PBMCs. These receptor sequences come from a woman between 18 and 30 years old in good health and CMV-seronegative.

This clone was observed a handful of times. The rearrangement links TRBV4-1 to TRBJ1-2; D is undetermined. The CDR3 is made up of 16 amino acids. Germline CDR1 reads MGHRA; CDR2 reads YSYEKL. Trimming stripped 4 bases from V and 3 bases from J, with 18 bases between. The CDR3 DNA reads TGCGCCAGCAGCCCACAGATAGGGAGGTTAGACTATGGCTACACCTTC. The encoded protein is CASSPQIGRLDYGYTF.

The J gene is TRBJ2-1, the V gene TRBV4-1, with 9 bases aligning to TRBD2. Germline CDR1 reads MGHRA; CDR2 reads YSYEKL. Trimming removed 3 bases from V and 3 bases from J; junction bases left unmatched: 9. The CDR3 runs 17 residues. CDR3 nucleotide sequence: TGCGCCAGCAGCCAGCGCACCGGGACTAGCAGCTACAATGAGCAGTTCTTC. It yields the protein CASSQRTGTSSYNEQFF.

CDR3 sequence: CASSPEGPYEQYF. DNA of the CDR3: TGTGCCAGCAGCCCCGAGGGCCCCTACGAGCAGTACTTC. J is TRBJ2-7 and V is TRBV9; TRBD2 might be the D (5 bases). Trimming pared 4 bases from V and 2 bases from J, leaving 10 bases between. The CDR3 contains 13 residues. Germline V gene data show CDR1 as SGDLS and CDR2 as YYNGEE.

V is TRBV5-1 and J is TRBJ2-3; D call uncertain. CDR3 size: 14 residues. The V end was cut by 3 bases, the J end by 0 bases, with 8 bases between. Germline CDR1 reads SGHRS; CDR2 reads YFSETQ. The CDR3 DNA reads as TGCGCCAGCAGCTCTGAGTCTAGCACAGATACGCAGTATTTT. Translated, it gives CASSSESSTDTQYF.

The chain is built from TRBV6-1 and TRBJ1-4; no reliable D call. V was shortened by 5 bases and J by 8 bases, with 15 bases between the two germline ends. Looked up from germline, CDR1 is MNHNS and CDR2 is SASEGT. There are 14 residues in the CDR3. CDR3 in amino acids: CASSPILGYEKLFF. DNA for the CDR3: TGTGCCAGCAGTCCCATCCTAGGCTACGAAAAACTGTTTTTT.

The chain combines TRBV6-5 with TRBJ1-2; no clear D. V was shortened by 4 bases and J by 6 bases, with 12 bases between the two germline ends. CDR3 length: 13 residues. The germline V gene has CDR1 MNHEY and CDR2 SVGAGI. The CDR3 spells CASSWSKANGYTF. The CDR3 DNA reads TGTGCCAGCAGTTGGTCGAAAGCAAATGGCTACACCTTC.

The chain employs TRBV9 and TRBJ2-1; 12 bases map to TRBD2. The CDR3 sequence is 18 residues long. Germline CDR1 and CDR2: SGDLS and YYNGEE. V lost 0 bases to trimming and J lost 13 bases; unmatched junction nucleotides: 17. CDR3 sequence reads: CASSVAPLGLAGGLEQFF. CDR3 nucleotides: TGTGCCAGCAGCGTAGCCCCCCTCGGGCTAGCGGGAGGGCTGGAACAGTTCTTC.

This clone was counted only a few times. This rearrangement joins TRBV4-2 to TRBJ1-2; D is unresolved. The CDR3 has 14 residues. Germline loops: CDR1 LGHNA, CDR2 YNFKEQ. The V gene lost 0 bases and the J gene lost 2 bases, with 7 bases spanning the gap. The DNA for the CDR3 is TGTGCCAGCAGCCAAGATAGCATGAACTATGGCTACACCTTC. Translation: CASSQDSMNYGYTF.